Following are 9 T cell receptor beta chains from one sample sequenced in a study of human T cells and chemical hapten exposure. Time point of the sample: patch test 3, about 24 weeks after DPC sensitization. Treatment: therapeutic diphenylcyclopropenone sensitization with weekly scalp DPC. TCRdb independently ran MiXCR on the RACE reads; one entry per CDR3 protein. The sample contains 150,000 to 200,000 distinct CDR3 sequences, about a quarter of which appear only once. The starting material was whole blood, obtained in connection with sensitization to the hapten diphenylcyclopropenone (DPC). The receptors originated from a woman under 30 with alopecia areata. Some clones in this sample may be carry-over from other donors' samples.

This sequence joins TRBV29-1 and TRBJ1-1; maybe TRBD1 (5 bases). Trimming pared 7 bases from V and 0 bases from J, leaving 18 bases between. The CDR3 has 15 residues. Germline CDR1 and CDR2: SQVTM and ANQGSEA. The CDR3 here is CSARGDTEMNTEAFF. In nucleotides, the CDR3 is TGCAGCGCTCGGGGGGATACGGAGATGAACACTGAAGCTTTCTTT.

CDR3 region: CSARDGPITVFF. The CDR3 bases are TGCAGTGCTAGAGATGGGCCAATAACGGTTTTCTTT. The rearrangement uses TRBV20-1 and TRBJ1-1; D remains unclear. Germline CDR1 reads DFQATT; CDR2 reads SNEGSKA (reference sequence). CDR3 size: 12 residues. Trimming removed 0 bases from V and 13 bases from J, with 15 bases in between.

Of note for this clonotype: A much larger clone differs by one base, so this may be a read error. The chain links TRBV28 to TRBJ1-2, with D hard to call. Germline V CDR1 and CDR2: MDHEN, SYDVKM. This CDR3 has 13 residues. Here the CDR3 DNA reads TGTGCCGGCAGTTTTCCCAGTAACTATGGCTACACCTTC. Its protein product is CAGSFPSNYGYTF.

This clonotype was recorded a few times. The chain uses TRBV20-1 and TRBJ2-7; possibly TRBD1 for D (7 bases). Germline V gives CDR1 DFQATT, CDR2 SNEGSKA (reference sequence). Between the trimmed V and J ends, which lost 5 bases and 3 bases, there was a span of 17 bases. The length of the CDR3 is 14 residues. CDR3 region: CSASGGTAFYEQYF. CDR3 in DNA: TGCAGTGCTTCAGGCGGGACAGCATTCTACGAGCAGTACTTC.

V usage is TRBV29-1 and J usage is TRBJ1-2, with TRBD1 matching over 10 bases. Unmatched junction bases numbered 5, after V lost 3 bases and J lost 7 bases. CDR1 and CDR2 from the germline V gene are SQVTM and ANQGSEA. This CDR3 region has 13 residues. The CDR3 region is CSVETGGQRGYTF. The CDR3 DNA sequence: TGCAGCGTTGAGACAGGGGGCCAGCGTGGCTACACCTTC.

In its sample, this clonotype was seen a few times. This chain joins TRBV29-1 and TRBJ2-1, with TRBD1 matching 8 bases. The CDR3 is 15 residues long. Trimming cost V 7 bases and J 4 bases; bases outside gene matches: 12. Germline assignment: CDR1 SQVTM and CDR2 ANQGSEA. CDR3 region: CSAPRPGGQYNEQFF. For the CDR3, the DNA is TGCAGCGCTCCTCGCCCAGGGGGCCAATACAATGAGCAGTTCTTC.

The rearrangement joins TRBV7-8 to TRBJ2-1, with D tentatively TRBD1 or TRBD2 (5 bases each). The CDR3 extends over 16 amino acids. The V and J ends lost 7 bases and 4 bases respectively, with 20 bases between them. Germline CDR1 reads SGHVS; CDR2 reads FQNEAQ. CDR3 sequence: CASKRKGPYLYNEQFF. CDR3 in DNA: TGTGCCAGCAAGCGGAAGGGGCCTTACCTTTACAATGAGCAGTTCTTC.

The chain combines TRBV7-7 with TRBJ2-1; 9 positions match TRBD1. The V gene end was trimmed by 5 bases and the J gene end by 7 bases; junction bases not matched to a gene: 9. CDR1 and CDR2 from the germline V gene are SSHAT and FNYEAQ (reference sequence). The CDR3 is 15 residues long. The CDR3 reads CASSPDRGKMNEQFF. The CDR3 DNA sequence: TGTGCCAGCAGCCCTGACAGGGGGAAAATGAATGAGCAGTTCTTC.

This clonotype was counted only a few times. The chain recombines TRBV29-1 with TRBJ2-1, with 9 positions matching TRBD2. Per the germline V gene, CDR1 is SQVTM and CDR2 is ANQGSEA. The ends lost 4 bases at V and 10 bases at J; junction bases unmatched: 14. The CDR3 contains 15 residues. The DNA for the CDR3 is TGCAGCGTTGTGGATGGCGGGAGGGGGGGTCGAGAGCAGTTCTTC. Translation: CSVVDGGRGGREQFF.